Below, 13 T cell receptor beta chains from the same sample are listed, as sequenced in a study of breast tumors, draining lymph nodes, adjacent tissues. TCRdb redid the calling of the multiplex PCR reads with MiXCR, one entry per CDR3 protein. This repertoire shows about 130,000 distinct CDR3 sequences, about 20% found once; its top ten account for about 2.2%. The lymph nodes were axillary draining lymph nodes from breast cancer patients. The specimen was axillary lymph node tissue. The receptors stem from a female donor with breast cancer. Some clones in this sample may be carry-over from other donors' samples.

This clonotype occurred many times. The chain links TRBV29-1 to TRBJ2-5; 9 nucleotides agree with TRBD2. V dropped 3 bases and J dropped 1; count of bases not matched to a gene: 0. In germline, CDR1 is SQVTM, CDR2 ANQGSEA. The CDR3 is made up of 13 amino acids. The CDR3 spells CSVEGLAQETQYF. CDR3 bases: TGCAGCGTTGAGGGACTAGCCCAAGAGACCCAGTACTTC.

This clonotype was seen repeatedly, ten times or more. This sequence joins TRBV12-3 or TRBV12-4 and TRBJ1-2; D perhaps matches TRBD1 (5 bases). Trimming removed 4 bases at V and 4 bases at J, with 13 bases between. The CDR3 sequence is 14 residues long. In DNA, the CDR3 is TGTGCCAGCAGTTCCGGCAGGGCTGGCTATGGCTACACCTTC. This encodes CASSSGRAGYGYTF.

This clonotype was observed a few times. Written as DNA, the CDR3 is TGTGCCAGCAGCTTATCGGGGGGGGGGGGCTACACCTTC. Its protein product is CASSLSGGGGYTF. The chain couples TRBV11-2 to TRBJ1-2; possible D gene TRBD1, 5 bases. CDR3 length equals 13 residues. CDR1 SGHAT and CDR2 FQNNGV come from the germline V gene. Trimming pared 2 bases from V and 8 bases from J, leaving 12 bases between.

Notes on this clonotype: The junction differs from germline at one of its ends, possibly a read error. This chain connects TRBV13 to TRBJ1-3; 9 bases align to TRBD1. This CDR3 region has 16 residues. CDR1 PRHDT and CDR2 FYEKMQ come from the germline V gene (reference sequence). The CDR3 region is CASSQGQGTAGSTIYF. The CDR3 nucleotides read TGTGCCAGCAGCCAGGGACAGGGAACGGCTGGAAGCACCATATATTTT. The complete variable domain, with remaining parts taken from reference TRBV13 and TRBJ1-3, reads AAGVIQSPRHLIKEKRETATLKCYPIPRHDTVYWYQQGPGQDPQFLISFYEKMQSDKGSIPDRFSAQQFSDYHSELNMSSLELGDSALYFCASSQGQGTAGSTIYFGEGSWLTVV.

This clonotype occurred many times. This chain connects TRBV5-1 to TRBJ2-6; no reliable D call. Germline V gene data show CDR1 as SGHRS and CDR2 as YFSETQ. Trimming cost V 4 bases and J 1 base, with 9 bases left between them. This CDR3 region has 15 residues. CDR3: CASSARISGANVLTF. The CDR3 DNA sequence: TGCGCCAGCAGCGCGAGAATATCTGGGGCCAACGTCCTGACTTTC. Full variable domain (missing parts from reference TRBV5-1 and TRBJ2-6): KAGVTQTPRYLIKTRGQQVTLSCSPISGHRSVSWYQQTPGQGLQFLFEYFSETQRNKGNFPGRFSGRQFSNSRSEMNVSTLELGDSALYLCASSARISGANVLTFGAGSRLTVL.

Ten or more counts support this clonotype. The chain employs TRBV7-9 and TRBJ1-3; D gene uncertain. Trimming shortened V by 2 bases and J by 6 bases, and 11 bases separated the two germline ends. This CDR3 contains 14 residues. The germline CDR1 and CDR2 sequences are SEHNR and FQNEAQ (reference sequence). The CDR3 loop reads CASSLLFGPNTIYF. The CDR3 DNA sequence: TGTGCCAGCAGCTTACTGTTTGGTCCAAACACCATATATTTT.

This clonotype was seen at least ten times. This chain connects TRBV20-1 to TRBJ1-4, with TRBD1 matching over 8 bases. This CDR3 comprises 16 residues. Per the germline V gene, CDR1 is DFQATT and CDR2 is SNEGSKA (reference sequence). V was pared by 3 bases and J by 7 bases, with 13 bases of the junction left unmatched. The CDR3 spells CSASRPWTGRSEKLFF. CDR3 nucleotides: TGCAGTGCTAGCCGCCCCTGGACAGGGAGGTCTGAAAAACTGTTTTTT.

In its sample, this clonotype was seen many times. The V gene is TRBV30, the J gene TRBJ2-1; D might be TRBD2 (6 bases). The CDR3 runs to 17 residues. Germline V gene lookup returns CDR1 GTSNPN and CDR2 SVGIG (reference sequence). V was shortened by 3 bases and J by 2 bases, with 20 bases between the two germline ends. The CDR3 protein is CAWRDSLRTTPYNEQFF. In nucleotides, the CDR3 is TGTGCCTGGAGGGATAGCCTCCGGACTACTCCCTACAATGAGCAGTTCTTC. Together with reference TRBV30 and TRBJ2-1, the CDR3 gives the full variable domain: SQTIHQWPATLVQPVGSPLSLECTVEGTSNPNLYWYRQAAGRGLQLLFYSVGIGQISSEVPQNLSASRPQDRQFILSSKKLLLSDSGFYLCAWRDSLRTTPYNEQFFGPGTRLTVL.

This clonotype was counted a few times. The V call is TRBV30, the J call TRBJ2-3; 13 positions agree with TRBD2. V trimming: 4 bases; J trimming: 4 bases; junction bases outside the gene matches: 14. The V gene's germline CDR1 is GTSNPN and CDR2 SVGIG (reference sequence). The CDR3 length is 18 residues. This chain's CDR3 is CAWTFLPGLAGSPDTQYF. The CDR3 DNA sequence: TGTGCCTGGACCTTTCTACCGGGACTAGCGGGGTCCCCAGATACGCAGTATTTT.

This clonotype was observed many times. The rearrangement joins TRBV6-1 to TRBJ2-3, with TRBD1 identical over 8 bases. The CDR3 loop spans 14 amino acids. Unmatched junction bases numbered 3, after V lost 3 bases and J lost 4 bases. Looked up from germline, CDR1 is MNHNS and CDR2 is SASEGT. The CDR3 DNA is TGTGCCAGCAGTGACGGACAGGGTTCAGATACGCAGTATTTT. Protein: CASSDGQGSDTQYF.

Many counts were recorded for this clonotype. CDR3 DNA: TGTGCCAGCAGTAAGGGGCCAGCTAACTATGGCTACACCTTC. Its translation: CASSKGPANYGYTF. This chain joins TRBV12-3 or TRBV12-4 and TRBJ1-2, with D possibly TRBD1 on 5 matching bases. The V gene lost 5 bases and the J gene lost 0 bases, with 10 bases spanning the gap. The CDR3 runs 14 residues.

This clonotype was observed many times. The gene calls are TRBV20-1 and TRBJ1-2; D unresolved. Germline loops: CDR1 DFQATT, CDR2 SNEGSKA (reference sequence). Trimming removed 3 bases from V and 3 bases from J, with 11 bases in between. The CDR3 extends over 13 amino acids. The CDR3 reads CSASIREYYGYTF. CDR3 in DNA: TGCAGTGCTAGTATCCGGGAATACTATGGCTACACCTTC.

This clonotype showed up many times. This rearrangement joins TRBV6-1 to TRBJ2-3, with 7 bases identical to TRBD2. The CDR3 sequence is 14 residues long. CDR1 and CDR2 from the germline V gene are MNHNS and SASEGT. Unmatched junction bases numbered 6, after V lost 4 bases and J lost 5 bases. The CDR3 DNA reads as TGTGCCAGCAGTGCGGGGAGGGCTGGAGATACGCAGTATTTT. Its translation: CASSAGRAGDTQYF.